This TCR beta chain was obtained from a study of cytomegalovirus exposure and HLA in healthy donors. Use of 60 Vbeta and 13 Jbeta primers characterized the PCR. TCRdb's table, derived via immunoSEQ multiplex PCR, lists solely in-frame clones and lacks some. The data hold about 110,000 clones, with almost 70% observed a single time. Points on this clone: Its antigen is currently unknown.

Whole-study results and caveats: Later work associated roughly 17,000 TCR beta sequences with HLA alleles at 0.05 false discovery rate.

This CDR3 has 14 residues. The germline CDR1 and CDR2 sequences are SGHRS and YFSETQ. Trimming cost V 5 bases and J 6 bases, with 14 bases left between them. The sequence was obtained from a man between 25 and 39 years old in good health and CMV-seropositive. The chain couples TRBV5-1 to TRBJ2-2; D is possibly TRBD2 (5 bases). The sample was PBMCs. CDR3 nucleotides: TGCGCCAGCAGTCTTGAGGGCTGGGCCGGGGAGCTGTTTTTT. It is translated as CASSLEGWAGELFF.